The next 18 T cell receptor beta chains were all read from a single sample in a study of T cell repertoires in cytomegalovirus infection. TCRdb processed the reads anew with MiXCR; each CDR3 protein has one entry. The data show 400,000 or so distinct CDR3 sequences, around 32% seen once. What was sequenced was PBMCs. All receptors come from a human donor in good health (CMV status not recorded). Some clones in this sample may be carry-over from other donors' samples.

With respect to this clonotype: The junction and the germline gene differ at one end; a read error may be behind it. This chain joins TRBV7-2 and TRBJ2-1; TRBD2 aligns across 8 bases. This CDR3 is built from 15 residues. Germline CDR1 reads SGHTA; CDR2 reads FQGNSA. Written as DNA, the CDR3 is TGTGCCAGCAGCTTCCGGGGGGGGAGCTATAATGAGAAGTTCTTC. It codes for CASSFRGGSYNEKFF.

The chain carries TRBV6-1 and TRBJ2-1; D is perhaps TRBD1 or TRBD2 (7 bases each). The CDR3 consists of 16 residues. Germline CDR1 MNHNS, CDR2 SASEGT. V was clipped by 4 bases and J by 2 bases, with 15 bases between them. CDR3 coding DNA: TGTGCCAGCAGTGGCAACAGGGGAGGGACCTACAATGAGCAGTTCTTC. This translates into CASSGNRGGTYNEQFF.

This chain uses TRBV24-1 with TRBJ2-5; D gene ambiguous. V shed 3 bases and J shed 1 base, with 8 bases lying between them. CDR1 and CDR2 from the germline V gene are KGHDR and SFDVKD. CDR3 length equals 14 residues. The CDR3 DNA sequence: TGTGCCACCAGTGATGGAATACCCCAAGAGACCCAGTACTTC. The encoded protein is CATSDGIPQETQYF.

The chain combines TRBV25-1 with TRBJ2-7; 8 bases line up with TRBD1. CDR1 MGHDK and CDR2 SYGVNS come from the germline V gene. The CDR3 totals 15 residues. Germline trimming cut 2 bases from V and 4 bases from J; bases unmatched to any gene: 7. CDR3 amino acids: CASSEAGGEGYEQYF. In nucleotides, the CDR3 is TGTGCCAGCAGTGAAGCAGGGGGCGAAGGGTACGAGCAGTACTTC.

In this sample, this clonotype turned up a few times. One end of the junction is discordant with germline, which a read error may explain. The CDR3 protein is CSSRRLYSNQPQHF. The CDR3 region has the DNA TGTTCCAGCCGTCGGCTTTATAGCAATCAGCCCCAGCATTTT. The chain has TRBV2 and TRBJ1-5; D gene unclear. Germline CDR1 and CDR2: SNHLY and FYNNEI. The CDR3 loop spans 14 amino acids.

The table lists this clonotype with a few counts. This chain connects TRBV7-4 to TRBJ1-4; 10 positions match TRBD1. The CDR3 runs 14 residues. V lost 3 bases to trimming and J lost 8 bases; unmatched junction nucleotides: 3. Germline V CDR1 and CDR2: SGHVT, SQSDAQ. In DNA, the CDR3 is TGTGCCAGCAGCTTCGGGACAGGGGACGAAAAACTGTTTTTT. It codes for CASSFGTGDEKLFF.

DNA for the CDR3: TGTGCCAGCAGTGAAGCGCGGGGGACCCCTGGAAACACCATATATTTT. Its protein product is CASSEARGTPGNTIYF. The chain combines TRBV6-1 with TRBJ1-3, with D tentatively TRBD1 (5 bases). The CDR3 is 16 amino acids. Germline assignment: CDR1 MNHNS and CDR2 SASEGT. V was cut by 0 bases and J by 2 bases, with 11 bases left in between.

The genes are TRBV7-6 and TRBJ2-1, with 9 bases lining up with TRBD2. This CDR3 has 12 amino acids. V lost 7 bases to trimming and J lost 8 bases; unmatched junction nucleotides: 3. Per germline, CDR1 SGHVS and CDR2 FNYEAQ. The CDR3 region is CASTSGVYEQFF. The CDR3 nucleotides are TGTGCCAGCACTAGCGGGGTATATGAGCAGTTCTTC.

The chain uses TRBV15 and TRBJ2-1; D possibly corresponds to TRBD2 (6 bases). V was trimmed by 3 bases and J by 7 bases, leaving 13 bases between them. Germline V gives CDR1 LNHNV, CDR2 YYDKDF (reference sequence). The CDR3 spans 14 residues. The CDR3 DNA reads TGTGCCACCAGCAGTGGGGGGTGGGGGAATGAGCAGTTCTTC. Encoded protein: CATSSGGWGNEQFF.

V is TRBV18 and J is TRBJ2-1, with TRBD2 matching over 8 bases. The germline V gene encodes CDR1 KGHSH and CDR2 LQKENI. There are 18 residues in the CDR3. V dropped 5 bases and J dropped 5; count of bases not matched to a gene: 17. CDR3 nucleotide sequence: TGTGCCAGCTCATCGGGTAGCGGGGCGGCCGTCTGGAACAATGAGCAGTTCTTC. This sequence encodes CASSSGSGAAVWNNEQFF.

The V and J genes are TRBV6-1 and TRBJ2-3; 7 nucleotides line up with TRBD1. Germline V CDR1 and CDR2: MNHNS, SASEGT. The CDR3 is made up of 14 amino acids. The trim removed 7 bases at V and 5 bases at J, leaving 9 bases unmatched. The CDR3 reads CASTQLGGRDTQYF. The CDR3 bases are TGTGCCAGCACTCAATTAGGGGGCAGAGATACGCAGTATTTT.

Regarding this clonotype: At one boundary the junction diverges from the germline segment, which might be a read error. The V and J genes are TRBV7-2 and TRBJ2-2; D may be TRBD2 (6 bases). The germline V gene encodes CDR1 SGHTA and CDR2 FQGNSA. The CDR3 totals 14 residues. CDR3 bases: TGTGCCATCAGCACAAGGCGGGGCACCGGGGAGCTGTTTTTT. Residues: CAISTRRGTGELFF.

The chain joins TRBV4-1 to TRBJ2-3, with TRBD2 matching 12 bases. The CDR3 is made up of 22 amino acids. CDR1 MGHRA and CDR2 YSYEKL come from the germline V gene. The junction had 19 bases not matched to a gene; V was cut back by 3 bases and J by 0 bases. CDR3 amino acids: CASSQPTSGGADNVPSTDTQYF. The CDR3 DNA is TGCGCCAGCAGCCAGCCGACTAGCGGGGGAGCCGACAACGTCCCTAGCACAGATACGCAGTATTTT.

V and J are TRBV3-1 and TRBJ2-1, with 9 bases matching TRBD2. The CDR3 is 16 residues long. Germline CDR1 and CDR2: LGHDT and YNNKEL (reference sequence). J gave up 6 bases and V 4 bases, and 10 bases lay outside the gene matches. CDR3 sequence: CASSPRLAGSGNEQFF. The CDR3 coding sequence is TGTGCCAGCAGCCCCCGGCTAGCGGGGAGCGGCAATGAGCAGTTCTTC.

The rearrangement uses TRBV29-1 and TRBJ2-5, with unresolved D. Trimming stripped 5 bases from V and 3 bases from J, with 10 bases between. Germline V CDR1 and CDR2: SQVTM, ANQGSEA. The CDR3 spans 12 residues. The CDR3 loop is CSVQEQEETQYF. The CDR3 nucleotides are TGCAGCGTTCAGGAGCAAGAAGAGACCCAGTACTTC.

The CDR3 loop reads CSVEEGGDNEQFF. Written as DNA, the CDR3 is TGCAGCGTTGAAGAAGGGGGCGACAATGAGCAGTTCTTC. This chain connects TRBV29-1 to TRBJ2-1, with 7 bases identical to TRBD1. CDR1 SQVTM and CDR2 ANQGSEA come from the germline V gene. Trimming cost V 0 bases and J 5 bases; bases outside gene matches: 1. The CDR3 runs 13 residues.

The sample holds many counts of this clonotype. The chain combines TRBV7-8 with TRBJ2-5; TRBD1 matches 7 bases. Germline CDR1 SGHVS, CDR2 FQNEAQ. The CDR3 length is 15 residues. J was trimmed by 1 base and V by 6 bases; bases with no gene match: 8. The CDR3 DNA is TGTGCCAGCAGTGTAGGGACAGACTCCCAAGAGACCCAGTACTTC. Its translation: CASSVGTDSQETQYF. Together with reference TRBV7-8 and TRBJ2-5, the CDR3 gives the full variable domain: GAGVSQSPRYKVAKRGQDVALRCDPISGHVSLFWYQQALGQGPEFLTYFQNEAQLDKSGLPSDRFFAERPEGSVSTLKIQRTQQEDSAVYLCASSVGTDSQETQYFGPGTRLLVL.

This clonotype has a handful of counts. CDR3 region: CSALAPLGGSTDTQYF. The DNA for the CDR3 is TGCAGTGCTCTCGCCCCTTTGGGGGGAAGCACAGATACGCAGTATTTT. V gene TRBV20-1 combines with J gene TRBJ2-3; D is perhaps TRBD2 (6 bases). Trimming pared 5 bases from V and 0 bases from J, leaving 18 bases between. Germline lookup yields CDR1 DFQATT and CDR2 SNEGSKA (reference sequence). CDR3 length: 16 residues.